Included here is one T cell receptor beta chain sequence, with context. The antigen is undetermined. Sequenced by immunoSEQ multiplex PCR; TCRdb stores in-frame clones only, minus some. Found here are 65,000 to 80,000 clones, approximately 86% of them singletons; the top ten hold 24%. This entry comes from a study of T cell responses to AZD1222 COVID-19 vaccine. Study overall: Second-dose intervals near 4 or 12 weeks were combined.

Trimming removed 5 bases at V and 3 bases at J, with 17 bases between. The CDR3 is made up of 15 amino acids. Germline V lookup: CDR1 LGHNT, CDR2 FRNRAP. Findings of the study overall: The study reported that nearly half of spike-specific TCRs target unmutated variant regions. Donor demographics were predominantly white British with a female majority; clonal diversity may be underestimated. Mapped onto spike, vaccine-associated CD4 TCRs spanned it and were dominant at 160-218 and 743-854.

The chain combines TRBV12-5 with TRBJ2-7; TRBD1 might be the D (5 bases). Sequenced here: peripheral blood, sampled on day 0 of AZD1222 vaccination. This TCR derives from an adult in good health. The DNA of the CDR3 is TGTGCTAGTGGTGACTTGGGGCGGACAATCTACGAGCAGTACTTC. This translates into CASGDLGRTIYEQYF.